Given below is one T cell receptor (beta chain) in context. Other DNA sequences in this specimen translate into the identical CDR3. This specimen belongs to a study of blood T cell repertoires in COVID-19. In the study overall: Sites in the United States, Italy and Spain provided acute and convalescent COVID-19 samples. From T cells, B-cell-depleted T cells, or PBMCs came the material, which was cDNA or gDNA.

Authors' analysis steps: Amplifying reference gene primers gave estimates of nucleated cell counts. Generated by immunoSEQ multiplex PCR, the TCRdb table keeps only in-frame clones and is missing some. From that table come the V and J calls and clone size; the DNA was used to work out D and trimming. The sample gives about 220,000 clones, 84% of which show up once; 9.7% is in the top ten. Sequencing used peripheral blood. This receptor was identified in a man aged 50-60 years with active or convalescent COVID-19.

DNA for the CDR3: TGTGCCAGTAGTATAGGAGGGCAGCCCCAGCATTTT. Encoded protein: CASSIGGQPQHF. The rearrangement uses TRBV19 and TRBJ1-5; unclear D gene. Germline V gene data show CDR1 as LNHDA and CDR2 as SQIVND (reference sequence). V was clipped by 1 base and J by 7 bases, with 5 bases between them. The CDR3 extends over 12 amino acids.